This TCR beta chain comes out of a study of blood T cell repertoires in COVID-19. Source study methods: Quantification of nucleated cells was approximated via reference gene primer amplification. Sequenced by immunoSEQ multiplex PCR; TCRdb stores in-frame clones only, minus some. V and J calls plus clone size are reproduced from that table; the DNA served to infer D and trimming. Altogether 450,000 to 500,000 clones are present, approximately 85% being singletons, with the ten largest covering approximately 2.9%. The CDR3 runs to 14 residues. Germline CDR1 is SGHDT and CDR2 is YYEEEE. J was trimmed by 8 bases and V by 3 bases; bases with no gene match: 6.

Material: peripheral blood. The chain is built from TRBV5-6 and TRBJ1-2; 11 bases are a match to TRBD1. This clonotype was obtained from a human donor in a cohort sampled during active COVID-19. The CDR3 spells CASSWDRGVQGYTF. CDR3 coding DNA: TGTGCCAGCAGCTGGGACAGGGGGGTCCAGGGCTACACCTTC.